The present T cell receptor beta chain was sequenced within a study of Ad26.COV2.S vaccination and SARS-CoV-2 variants. Overall study: The donor was enrolled in the Ad26.COV2.S arm of the COV1001 trial.

Repertoires were generated with immunoSEQ multiplex PCR, while TCRdb's copy carries only in-frame clones and drops some. The sample contains about 680,000 clones, around 89% of which appear only once. Germline lookup yields CDR1 SGHRS and CDR2 YFSETQ. V lost 4 bases to trimming and J lost 0 bases, with 12 bases between them. This CDR3 has 15 amino acids. Described treatment: some 20 received Ad26.COV2.S at low or high dose, single or two shots; about 5 received placebo; per-sample allocation not given. Samples were taken on day 63 after the first vaccine or placebo injection. This clonotype was obtained from a person between 18 and 65 years old who received the Ad26.COV2.S COVID-19 vaccine or a placebo. The chain links TRBV5-1 to TRBJ2-3, with D possibly being TRBD1 (6 bases). The source was peripheral blood, collected in a trial of Ad26.COV2.S vaccine versus placebo. The CDR3 DNA sequence: TGCGCCAGCAGCCTGACAGGAATTAGCACAGATACGCAGTATTTT. This codes for CASSLTGISTDTQYF. Using reference TRBV5-1 and TRBJ2-3 for the parts outside the CDR3, the full variable domain is KAGVTQTPRYLIKTRGQQVTLSCSPISGHRSVSWYQQTPGQGLQFLFEYFSETQRNKGNFPGRFSGRQFSNSRSEMNVSTLELGDSALYLCASSLTGISTDTQYFGPGTRLTVL.